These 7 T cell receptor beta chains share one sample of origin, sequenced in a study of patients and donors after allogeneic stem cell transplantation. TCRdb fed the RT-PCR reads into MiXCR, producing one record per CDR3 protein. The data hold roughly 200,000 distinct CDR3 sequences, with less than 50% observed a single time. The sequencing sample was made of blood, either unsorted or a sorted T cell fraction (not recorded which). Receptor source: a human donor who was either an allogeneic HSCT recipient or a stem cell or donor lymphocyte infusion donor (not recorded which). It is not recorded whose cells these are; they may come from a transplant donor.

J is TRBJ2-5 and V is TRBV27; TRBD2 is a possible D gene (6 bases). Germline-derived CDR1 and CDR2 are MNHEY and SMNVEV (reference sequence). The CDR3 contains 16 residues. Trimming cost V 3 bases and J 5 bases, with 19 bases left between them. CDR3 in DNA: TGTGCCAGCAGTTTGATAGGGGACTTCTCGGGGGAGACCCAGTACTTC. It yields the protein CASSLIGDFSGETQYF.

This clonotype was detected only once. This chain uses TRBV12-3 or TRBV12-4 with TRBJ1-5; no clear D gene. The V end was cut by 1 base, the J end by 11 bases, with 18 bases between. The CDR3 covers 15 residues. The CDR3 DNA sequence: TGTGCCAGCAGTTTAGAGGGATCCCGCCTCGGAGCCCAGCATTTT. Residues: CASSLEGSRLGAQHF.

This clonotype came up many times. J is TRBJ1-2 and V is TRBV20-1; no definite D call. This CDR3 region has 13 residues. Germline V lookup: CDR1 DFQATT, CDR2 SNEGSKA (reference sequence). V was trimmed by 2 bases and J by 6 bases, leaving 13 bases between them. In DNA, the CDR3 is TGCAGTGCTAGACTACAAGCCAAACATGGCTACACCTTC. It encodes CSARLQAKHGYTF.

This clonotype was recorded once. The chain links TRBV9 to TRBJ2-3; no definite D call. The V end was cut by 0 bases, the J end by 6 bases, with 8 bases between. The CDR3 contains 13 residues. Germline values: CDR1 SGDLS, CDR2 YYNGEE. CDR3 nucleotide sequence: TGTGCCAGCAGCGTAGTTGGAGCGGATACGCAGTATTTT. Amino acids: CASSVVGADTQYF.

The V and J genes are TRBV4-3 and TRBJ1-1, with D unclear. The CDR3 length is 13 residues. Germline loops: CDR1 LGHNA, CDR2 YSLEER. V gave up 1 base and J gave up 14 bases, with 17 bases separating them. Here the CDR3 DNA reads TGCGCCAGCAGCCAAGTCGCCGGATTTCCCTCATTCTTT. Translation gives CASSQVAGFPSFF.

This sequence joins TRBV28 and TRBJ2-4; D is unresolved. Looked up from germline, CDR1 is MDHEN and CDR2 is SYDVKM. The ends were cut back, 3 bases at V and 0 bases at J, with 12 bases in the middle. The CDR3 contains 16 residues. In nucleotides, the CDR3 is TGTGCCAGCAGTTTTTGGGAAAGCTTAGCCAAAAACATTCAGTACTTC. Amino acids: CASSFWESLAKNIQYF. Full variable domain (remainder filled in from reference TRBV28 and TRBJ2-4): DVKVTQSSRYLVKRTGEKVFLECVQDMDHENMFWYRQDPGLGLRLIYFSYDVKMKEKGDIPEGYSVSREKKERFSLILESASTNQTSMYLCASSFWESLAKNIQYFGAGTRLSVL.

The CDR3 DNA reads TGTGCCACCGCGGGGGGGCCGCACAATGAGCAGTTCTTC. It yields the protein CATAGGPHNEQFF. This chain uses TRBV28 with TRBJ2-1, with TRBD2 identical over 9 bases. The CDR3 runs 13 residues. The V segment lost 10 bases and the J segment 5 bases; nucleotides outside the gene matches: 6. CDR1 is MDHEN and CDR2 is SYDVKM in the germline V gene.